This T cell receptor (beta chain) was retrieved from a study of T cell responses to AZD1222 COVID-19 vaccine. Details on this clone: Its target is unknown.

Study observations and caveats: Only after the peak T cell response were repertoires sampled. Targeting of unmutated variant regions was reportedly seen in nearly half of spike-specific TCRs. Spike regions recognized by vaccine-associated CD4 TCRs spanned the protein, led by 160-218 and 743-854. Donors, mostly white British, included more females; clonal diversity was possibly underestimated.

Using immunoSEQ multiplex PCR, the repertoire was profiled, and TCRdb retains in-frame clones only, with some absent. The data show 70,000 or so clones, roughly 88% seen once. The CDR3 covers 15 residues. Germline V gene data show CDR1 as LGHNA and CDR2 as YSLEER. Trimming removed 4 bases from V and 3 bases from J; junction bases left unmatched: 8. Sequencing was performed on peripheral blood, taken on day 0 of AZD1222 vaccination. V gene TRBV4-3 combines with J gene TRBJ1-1; 7 nucleotides agree with TRBD1. The sequence came from an adult in good health. The CDR3 coding sequence is TGCGCCAGCAGCCGGTGGAGGGGGCGGGACACTGAAGCTTTCTTT. Protein sequence: CASSRWRGRDTEAFF.